The next 18 T cell receptor beta chains were all read from a single sample in a study of shared T cell receptors in the human thymus. Profiling relied on immunoSEQ multiplex PCR, and the TCRdb table lists in-frame clones only, not all of them. Of approximately 490,000 clones listed, about four fifths are singletons. These data were also filed under a second study, of human thymus T cells.

Sequencing used thymocytes. These receptors came from a boy in the first two years of life with a congenital heart defect.

The chain employs TRBV14 and TRBJ2-6, with 10 bases identical to TRBD2. The CDR3 length is 23 residues. Germline V gene lookup returns CDR1 SGHDN and CDR2 FVKESK. V gave up 1 base and J gave up 1 base; unmatched junction bases: 19. In DNA form, the CDR3 reads TGTGCCAGCAGCCAAGCTCGTTCTAGCGGGAGAACATTCCCCCTTTCTGGGGCCAACGTCCTGACTTTC. It encodes CASSQARSSGRTFPLSGANVLTF. Using reference TRBV14 and TRBJ2-6 for the parts outside the CDR3, the full variable domain is EAGVTQFPSHSVIEKGQTVTLRCDPISGHDNLYWYRRVMGKEIKFLLHFVKESKQDESGMPNNRFLAERTGGTYSTLKVQPAELEDSGVYFCASSQARSSGRTFPLSGANVLTFGAGSRLTVL.

The rearrangement uses TRBV4-1 and TRBJ2-2, with 10 bases that match TRBD2. CDR1 and CDR2 (germline): MGHRA, YSYEKL. This CDR3 spans 17 amino acids. The V gene end was trimmed by 1 base and the J gene end by 1 base; junction bases not matched to a gene: 3. The CDR3 is CASSQASGRENTGELFF. CDR3 coding DNA: TGCGCCAGCAGCCAAGCCAGCGGGAGGGAGAACACCGGGGAGCTGTTTTTT.

The chain combines TRBV15 with TRBJ2-7, with D uncertain. V was clipped by 3 bases and J by 3 bases, with 9 bases between them. The germline V gene has CDR1 LNHNV and CDR2 YYDKDF (reference sequence). The CDR3 is made up of 13 amino acids. The DNA for the CDR3 is TGTGCCACCAGCAGGCAGGTAAACTACGAGCAGTACTTC. Translation gives CATSRQVNYEQYF.

The chain joins TRBV6-1 to TRBJ2-7; 9 nucleotides line up with TRBD1. The junction had 14 bases not matched to a gene; V was cut back by 7 bases and J by 7 bases. CDR3 length: 15 residues. Germline V gene data show CDR1 as MNHNS and CDR2 as SASEGT. CDR3 sequence (DNA): TGTGCCAGCATTCCGCGGGACAGGGTAGAAATAGAGCAGTACTTC. Protein sequence: CASIPRDRVEIEQYF.

Only a few counts were recorded for this clone. The gene calls are TRBV15 and TRBJ2-2; D may be TRBD1 (5 bases). Germline V gene lookup returns CDR1 LNHNV and CDR2 YYDKDF (reference sequence). The CDR3 sequence is 17 residues long. The V and J ends lost 0 bases and 0 bases respectively, with 11 bases between them. Here the CDR3 reads CATSRDRWGPNTGELFF. DNA of the CDR3: TGTGCCACCAGCAGAGATCGATGGGGCCCGAACACCGGGGAGCTGTTTTTT.

The chain combines TRBV27 with TRBJ1-3, with 9 bases aligning to TRBD1. CDR3 length: 17 amino acids. Germline V gene sequence: CDR1 MNHEY, CDR2 SMNVEV (reference sequence). J gave up 0 bases and V 5 bases, and 8 bases lay outside the gene matches. The CDR3 loop reads CASSGPGQGNSGNTIYF. The CDR3 DNA sequence: TGTGCCAGCAGTGGTCCGGGACAGGGAAACTCTGGAAACACCATATATTTT.

The genes are TRBV10-3 and TRBJ2-1, with 8 bases lining up with TRBD2. Germline V gives CDR1 ENHRY, CDR2 SYGVKD. The CDR3 has 15 residues. The ends lost 3 bases at V and 5 bases at J; junction bases unmatched: 6. CDR3 in DNA: TGTGCCATCAGTGATGGTTCTAGCGGGCACAATGAGCAGTTCTTC. Translation: CAISDGSSGHNEQFF.

The chain employs TRBV28 and TRBJ1-5; D is undetermined. The CDR3 has 15 amino acids. CDR1 is MDHEN and CDR2 is SYDVKM in the germline V gene. V was pared by 3 bases and J by 2 bases, with 11 bases between. The CDR3 sequence is CASSLSQDGNQPQHF. CDR3 nucleotides: TGTGCCAGCAGTTTGTCCCAGGATGGCAATCAGCCCCAGCATTTT.

The V gene is TRBV7-2, the J gene TRBJ2-7; 11 bases are a match to TRBD2. Unmatched junction bases numbered 8, after V lost 2 bases and J lost 2 bases. CDR1 is SGHTA, CDR2 FQGNSA, per germline. This CDR3 is 17 amino acids long. CDR3 sequence: CASSLPLAGDTAYEQYF. CDR3 bases: TGTGCCAGCAGCTTACCACTAGCGGGAGACACCGCCTACGAGCAGTACTTC.

The chain combines TRBV4-3 with TRBJ2-3; 7 bases are a match to TRBD2. The germline CDR1 and CDR2 sequences are LGHNA and YSLEER. Trimming at V came to 0 bases and at J to 2 bases, leaving 8 bases not matched to a gene. CDR3 length: 17 amino acids. The CDR3 nucleotides are TGCGCCAGCAGCCAAGAATCCAGCGGGACCCACACAGATACGCAGTATTTT. Its protein is CASSQESSGTHTDTQYF.

This clone was detected a few times. The chain uses TRBV12-5 and TRBJ1-1, with 8 nucleotides matching TRBD1. CDR3 length equals 15 residues. Germline V CDR1 and CDR2: LGHNT, FRNRAP. The junction had 4 bases not matched to a gene; V was cut back by 3 bases and J by 1 base. The CDR3 loop reads CASGFRQGRNTEAFF. The CDR3 DNA is TGTGCTAGTGGTTTTCGACAGGGGAGGAACACTGAAGCTTTCTTT. Together with reference TRBV12-5 and TRBJ1-1, the CDR3 gives the full variable domain: DARVTQTPRHKVTEMGQEVTMRCQPILGHNTVFWYRQTMMQGLELLAYFRNRAPLDDSGMPKDRFSAEMPDATLATLKIQPSEPRDSAVYFCASGFRQGRNTEAFFGQGTRLTVV.

The chain uses TRBV19 and TRBJ2-7, with 10 bases aligning to TRBD2. Germline CDR1 and CDR2: LNHDA and SQIVND (reference sequence). After removal of 4 bases from V and 2 bases from J, the junction contained 8 bases not matched to a gene. The CDR3 runs to 16 residues. CDR3 region: CASSTGASGSAYEQYF. In DNA form, the CDR3 reads TGTGCCAGTAGTACCGGGGCTAGCGGGAGTGCCTACGAGCAGTACTTC.

The chain links TRBV15 to TRBJ2-5; TRBD1 agrees at 8 bases. Germline trimming cut 3 bases from V and 4 bases from J; bases unmatched to any gene: 10. The CDR3 runs to 16 residues. Germline CDR1 reads LNHNV; CDR2 reads YYDKDF (reference sequence). The CDR3 is CATSSMGGQDGETQYF. The CDR3, as DNA: TGTGCCACCAGCAGTATGGGGGGACAGGACGGAGAGACCCAGTACTTC.

The genes are TRBV27 and TRBJ2-1; 16 bases agree with TRBD2. Germline lookup yields CDR1 MNHEY and CDR2 SMNVEV (reference sequence). The CDR3 length is 18 residues. The junction had 8 bases not matched to a gene; V was cut back by 4 bases and J by 5 bases. In DNA, the CDR3 is TGTGCCAGCAGTTCGGGACTAGCGGGAGGGCCCAGGGACAATGAGCAGTTCTTC. Translation gives CASSSGLAGGPRDNEQFF.

Comments on this clone: The identical CDR3 is also encoded by other nucleotide sequences in the sample. V gene TRBV7-6 combines with J gene TRBJ2-3, with TRBD1 matching 9 bases. The V gene end was trimmed by 5 bases and the J gene end by 1 base; junction bases not matched to a gene: 7. The CDR3 length is 16 residues. Germline CDR1 is SGHVS and CDR2 is FNYEAQ. CDR3 bases: TGTGCCAGCAGCCCACGACAGGGGGGCGGCACAGATACGCAGTATTTT. It codes for CASSPRQGGGTDTQYF.

This clone has only a few counts. V gene TRBV10-3 combines with J gene TRBJ2-3, with D tentatively TRBD2 (7 bases). This CDR3 contains 13 residues. The germline V and J ends were trimmed by 11 bases and 4 bases, with 16 bases remaining between them. Per germline, CDR1 ENHRY and CDR2 SYGVKD. The CDR3 sequence: CAVGGLSPDTQYF. CDR3 sequence (DNA): TGTGCCGTCGGGGGGCTCTCTCCAGATACGCAGTATTTT.

The chain employs TRBV10-3 and TRBJ2-7; TRBD1 is a possible D gene (6 bases). This CDR3 region has 13 residues. The V and J ends lost 6 bases and 6 bases respectively, with 15 bases between them. Germline assignment: CDR1 ENHRY and CDR2 SYGVKD. This CDR3 reads CAISARGRGEQYF. DNA of the CDR3: TGTGCCATCAGCGCCAGGGGAAGAGGCGAGCAGTACTTC.

This clone was picked up a small number of times. This chain links TRBV11-2 with TRBJ2-1, with 8 nucleotides matching TRBD2. V lost 0 bases and J lost 1; bases outside the gene matches: 5. CDR3 size: 17 residues. Looked up from germline, CDR1 is SGHAT and CDR2 is FQNNGV. This CDR3 reads CASSLEFSGISYNEQFF. CDR3 bases: TGTGCCAGCAGCTTAGAATTTAGCGGGATATCCTACAATGAGCAGTTCTTC.